This T cell receptor (beta chain) was documented in a study of blood T cell repertoires in COVID-19. V lost 3 bases and J 7 bases, leaving 10 bases between the germline ends. The CDR3 runs 13 residues. TCRdb keeps only in-frame clones here, not all; method: immunoSEQ multiplex PCR. The sample records 200,000 to 250,000 clones, roughly 87% being singletons. This receptor was identified in a woman aged 30 to 39 with acute COVID-19. The sample comprised PBMCs or T cells enriched from blood (not recorded which). The chain is built from TRBV12-3 or TRBV12-4 and TRBJ2-1; a weak D match, TRBD1 (6 bases). CDR3 sequence (DNA): TGTGCCAGCAGTTTGAGGGGGAAGAATGAGCAGTTCTTC. Translated: CASSLRGKNEQFF.